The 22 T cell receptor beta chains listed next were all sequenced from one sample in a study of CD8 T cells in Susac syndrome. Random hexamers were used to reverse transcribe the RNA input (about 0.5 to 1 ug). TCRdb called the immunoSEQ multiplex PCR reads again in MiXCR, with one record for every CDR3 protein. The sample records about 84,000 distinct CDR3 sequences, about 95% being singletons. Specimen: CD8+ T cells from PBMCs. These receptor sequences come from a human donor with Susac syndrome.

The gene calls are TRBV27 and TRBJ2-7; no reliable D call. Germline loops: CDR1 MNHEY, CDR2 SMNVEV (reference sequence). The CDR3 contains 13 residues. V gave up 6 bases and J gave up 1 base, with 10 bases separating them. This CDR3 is CASSIGGSYEQYF. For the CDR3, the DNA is TGTGCCAGCAGCATAGGTGGGTCCTACGAGCAGTACTTC.

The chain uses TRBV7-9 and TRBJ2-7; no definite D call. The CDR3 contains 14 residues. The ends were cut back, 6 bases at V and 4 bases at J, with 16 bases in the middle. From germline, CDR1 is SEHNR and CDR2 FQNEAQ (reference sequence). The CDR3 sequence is CASSWTMSSYEQYF. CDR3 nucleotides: TGTGCCAGCAGTTGGACCATGAGTTCATACGAGCAGTACTTC.

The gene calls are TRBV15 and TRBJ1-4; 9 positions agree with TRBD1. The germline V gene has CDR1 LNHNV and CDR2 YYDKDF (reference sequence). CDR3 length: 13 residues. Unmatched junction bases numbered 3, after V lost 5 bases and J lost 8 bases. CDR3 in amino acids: CATSWDRDEKLFF. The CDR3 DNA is TGTGCCACCAGCTGGGACAGGGACGAAAAACTGTTTTTT.

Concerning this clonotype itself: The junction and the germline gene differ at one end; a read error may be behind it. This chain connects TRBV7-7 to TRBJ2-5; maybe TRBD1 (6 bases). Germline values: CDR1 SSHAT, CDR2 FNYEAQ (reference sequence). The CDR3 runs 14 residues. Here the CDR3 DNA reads TGTGCTAGCAGCTTAGCTCAGGGGTTAAAGACCCAGTACTTC. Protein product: CASSLAQGLKTQYF.

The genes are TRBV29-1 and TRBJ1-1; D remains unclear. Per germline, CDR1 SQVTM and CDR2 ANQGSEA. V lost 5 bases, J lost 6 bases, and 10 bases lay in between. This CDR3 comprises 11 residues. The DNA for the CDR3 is TGCAGCGTTTCTGACGGGCCTGAAGCTTTCTTT. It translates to CSVSDGPEAFF.

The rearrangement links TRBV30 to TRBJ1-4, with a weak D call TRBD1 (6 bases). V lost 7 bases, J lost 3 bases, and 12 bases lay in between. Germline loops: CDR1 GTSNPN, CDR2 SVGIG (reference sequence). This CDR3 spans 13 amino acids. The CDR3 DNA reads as TGTGCCTTCAGGGGACACTCTAATGAAAAACTGTTTTTT. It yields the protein CAFRGHSNEKLFF.

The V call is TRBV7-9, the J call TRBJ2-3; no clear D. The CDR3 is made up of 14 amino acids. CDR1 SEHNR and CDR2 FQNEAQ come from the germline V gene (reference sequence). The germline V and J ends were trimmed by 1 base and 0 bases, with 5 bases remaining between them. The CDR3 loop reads CASSLDLSTDTQYF. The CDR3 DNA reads TGTGCCAGCAGCTTAGATCTAAGCACAGATACGCAGTATTTT.

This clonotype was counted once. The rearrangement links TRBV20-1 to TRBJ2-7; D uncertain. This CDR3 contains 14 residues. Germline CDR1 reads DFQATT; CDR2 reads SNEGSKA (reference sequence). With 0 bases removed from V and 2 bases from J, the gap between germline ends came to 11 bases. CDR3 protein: CSARDIGFTYEQYV. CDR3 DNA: TGCAGTGCTAGAGATATTGGGTTTACCTACGAGCAGTACGTC.

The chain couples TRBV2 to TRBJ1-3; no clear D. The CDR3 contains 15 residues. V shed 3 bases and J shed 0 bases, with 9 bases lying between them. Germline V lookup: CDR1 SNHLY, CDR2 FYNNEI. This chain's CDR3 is CASSDGYFSGNTIYF. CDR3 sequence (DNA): TGTGCCAGCAGTGACGGATACTTCTCTGGAAACACCATATATTTT.

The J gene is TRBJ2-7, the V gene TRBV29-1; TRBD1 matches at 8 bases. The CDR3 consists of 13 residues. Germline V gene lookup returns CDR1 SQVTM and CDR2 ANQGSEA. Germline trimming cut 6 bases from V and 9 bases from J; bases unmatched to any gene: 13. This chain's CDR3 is CSVPGQARHGQYF. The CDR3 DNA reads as TGCAGCGTGCCGGGACAGGCGCGTCATGGGCAGTACTTC.

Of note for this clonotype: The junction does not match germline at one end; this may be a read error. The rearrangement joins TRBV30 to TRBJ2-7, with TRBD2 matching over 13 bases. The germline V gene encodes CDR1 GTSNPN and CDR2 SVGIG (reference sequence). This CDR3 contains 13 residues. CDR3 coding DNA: TGTGCCTGGGGCCGGACTAGCGGGAGTGAGCGGTACTTC. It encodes CAWGRTSGSERYF.

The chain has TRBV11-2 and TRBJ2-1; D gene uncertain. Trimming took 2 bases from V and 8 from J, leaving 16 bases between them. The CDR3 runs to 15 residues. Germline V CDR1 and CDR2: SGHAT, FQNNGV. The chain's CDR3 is CASSLFLFGRDEQFF. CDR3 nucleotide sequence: TGTGCCAGCAGCTTATTCCTTTTTGGTCGGGATGAGCAGTTCTTC.

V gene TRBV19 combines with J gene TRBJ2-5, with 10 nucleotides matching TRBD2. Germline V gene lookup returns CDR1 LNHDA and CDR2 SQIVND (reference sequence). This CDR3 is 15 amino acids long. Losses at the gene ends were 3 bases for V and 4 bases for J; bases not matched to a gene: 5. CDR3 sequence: CASSIQSGRVETQYF. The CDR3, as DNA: TGTGCCAGTAGTATTCAGAGCGGGAGGGTAGAGACCCAGTACTTC.

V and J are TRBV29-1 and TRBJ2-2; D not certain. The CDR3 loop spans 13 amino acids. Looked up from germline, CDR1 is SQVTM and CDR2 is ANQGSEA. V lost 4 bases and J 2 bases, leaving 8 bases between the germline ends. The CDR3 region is CSVGSRNTGELFF. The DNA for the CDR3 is TGCAGCGTTGGTTCCCGTAACACCGGGGAGCTGTTTTTT.

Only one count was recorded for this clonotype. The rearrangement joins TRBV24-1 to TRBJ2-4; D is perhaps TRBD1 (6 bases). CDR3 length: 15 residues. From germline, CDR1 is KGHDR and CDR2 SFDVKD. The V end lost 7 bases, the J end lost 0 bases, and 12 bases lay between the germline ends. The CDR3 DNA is TGTGCCACCAGCTCAGGGGTTGTAGCCAAAAACATTCAGTACTTC. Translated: CATSSGVVAKNIQYF.

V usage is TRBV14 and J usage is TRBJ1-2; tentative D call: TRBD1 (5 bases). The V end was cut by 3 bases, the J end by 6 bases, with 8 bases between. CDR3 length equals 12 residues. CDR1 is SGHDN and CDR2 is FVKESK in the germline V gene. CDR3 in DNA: TGTGCCAGCAGCCATCCGGGGGATGGCTACACCTTC. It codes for CASSHPGDGYTF.

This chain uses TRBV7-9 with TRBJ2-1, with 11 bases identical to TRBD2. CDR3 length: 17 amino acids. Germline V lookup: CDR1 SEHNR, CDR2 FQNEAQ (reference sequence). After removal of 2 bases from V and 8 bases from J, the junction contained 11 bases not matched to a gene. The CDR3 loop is CASSLRGLAGGSDEQFF. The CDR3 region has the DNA TGTGCCAGCAGCTTAAGGGGGCTAGCGGGAGGTTCGGATGAGCAGTTCTTC.

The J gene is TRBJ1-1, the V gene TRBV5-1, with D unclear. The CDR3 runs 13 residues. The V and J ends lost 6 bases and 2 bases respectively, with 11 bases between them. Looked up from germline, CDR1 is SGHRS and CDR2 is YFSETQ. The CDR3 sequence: CASTRAVNTEAFF. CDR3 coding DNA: TGCGCCAGCACTCGGGCCGTCAACACTGAAGCTTTCTTT.

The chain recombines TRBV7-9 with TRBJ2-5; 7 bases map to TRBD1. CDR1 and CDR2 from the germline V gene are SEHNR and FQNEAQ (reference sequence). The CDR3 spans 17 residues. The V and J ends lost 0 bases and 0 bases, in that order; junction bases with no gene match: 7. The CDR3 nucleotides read TGTGCCAGCAGCTTAGCCGCCCGACAGGGCAACCAAGAGACCCAGTACTTC. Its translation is CASSLAARQGNQETQYF.

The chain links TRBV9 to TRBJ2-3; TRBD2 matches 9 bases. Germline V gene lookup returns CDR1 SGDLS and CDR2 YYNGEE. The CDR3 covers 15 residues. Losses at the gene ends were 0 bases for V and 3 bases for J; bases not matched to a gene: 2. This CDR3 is CASSVGGRATDTQYF. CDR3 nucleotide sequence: TGTGCCAGCAGCGTAGGCGGGAGGGCAACAGATACGCAGTATTTT.

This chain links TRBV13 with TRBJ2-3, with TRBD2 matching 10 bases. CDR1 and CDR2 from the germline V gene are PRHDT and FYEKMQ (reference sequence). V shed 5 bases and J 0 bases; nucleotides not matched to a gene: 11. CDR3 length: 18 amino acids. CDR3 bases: TGTGCCAGCAGCCCCCGGACCGGACTAGCGGCTAGCACAGATACGCAGTATTTT. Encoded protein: CASSPRTGLAASTDTQYF.

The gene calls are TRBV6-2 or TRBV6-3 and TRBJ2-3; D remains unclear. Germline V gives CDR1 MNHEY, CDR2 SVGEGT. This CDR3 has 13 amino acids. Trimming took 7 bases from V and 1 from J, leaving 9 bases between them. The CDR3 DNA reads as TGTGCCAGCATTCAAACACGCACAGATACGCAGTATTTT. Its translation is CASIQTRTDTQYF.